This T cell receptor beta chain was found in a study of blood T cell repertoires in COVID-19. Background on the study: PBMCs, B-cell-depleted T cells, or T cells were the source of the cDNA or gDNA that made up the material.

Authors' processing steps: Amplification of reference gene primers provided the estimated nucleated cell counts. TCRdb's copy holds only in-frame clones and misses some; the assay was immunoSEQ multiplex PCR. D and trimming come from the DNA, and the V and J calls and clone size come from that table. This sample has approximately 150,000 clones; about four fifths occur once, and the top ten carry roughly 9.6%. The CDR3 extends over 14 amino acids. From germline, CDR1 is SGHTA and CDR2 FQGTGA. V was clipped by 5 bases and J by 6 bases; unmatched bases: 6. The rearrangement links TRBV7-3 to TRBJ2-7, with 11 bases fitting TRBD1. The material sequenced was peripheral blood. This TCR was recovered from a man between 60 and 75 years old with active or convalescent COVID-19. In DNA form, the CDR3 reads TGTGCCAGCAGCCTAGGACAGGGGGCAGGCGAGCAGTACTTC. Translation gives CASSLGQGAGEQYF.